This T cell receptor beta chain was sequenced in a study of blood T cells in healthy people across ages (dated by TCRdb to the mid-2010s). For the study in its entirety: In model experiments, template switching captured about one uniquely barcoded TCR beta cDNA molecule for every two T cells. To track age-related changes in TCR beta repertoire diversity, the study relied on deep sequencing normalized with unique cDNA molecular identifiers. The donors were divided into four age groups: young (average roughly 15 years), middle-aged (around 41), aged (about 61) and long-lived (about 90). To avoid experimental bias, donors of different ages were distributed randomly across sequencing lanes. Two additional independent replicas of 1 million unique cDNA reads from the same blood draw were analyzed for two donors (one aged 18 to 30 and one aged 80 or older).

Paper-wide results and their limitations: Estimates of total diversity based on one million sequenced T cells were regarded as lower bounds and as underestimates. Bulk unsorted PBMC profiling prevented conclusive comparison of naive and antigen-experienced compartments. Observed TCR beta diversity per million T cells fell roughly linearly with age, and a significant reduction was already apparent by age about 38. Compared with the aged group, the long-lived group had more naive CD4+ T cells, fewer expanded clones and increased TCR diversity, a pattern suggesting age selection. There was a strong correlation between observed TCR beta diversity and the percentage of naive T cells measured by flow cytometry. Because donor CMV infection status was unknown, age-related changes in expanded clonotypes were potentially confounded.

The roughly 38 donors, aged roughly 6 to 100 years, were systemically healthy Caucasian individuals from Russia. Around 10 milliliters of peripheral blood were collected from each donor into EDTA-treated Vacutainer tubes. Ficoll-Paque density-gradient centrifugation was used to isolate PBMCs, with at least 7 million per sample. Total RNA, at least 6 micrograms per sample, was extracted from PBMCs with Trizol reagent. The percentages of naive CD45RAhigh/CD27high T cells were determined by flow cytometry on a PBMC aliquot from every donor. The method behind the library was 5' RACE. The sequencer was an Illumina HiSeq 2500. A second roughly 7 to 11 cycle PCR used a sample-barcoded 5' primer and a J-beta primer mix. A template-switch 5' adaptor carrying 12 random nucleotides introduced a unique molecular identifier onto each TCR beta cDNA molecule. Each sample yielded at least 3 million CDR3-containing paired-end reads. The Mint cDNA synthesis kit, primed by a TRBC-specific oligonucleotide, was used to synthesize first-strand cDNA from all RNA. All cDNA was treated with uracil-DNA glycosylase and then went through a first 18-cycle PCR with the universal primers M1SS and BC2_uni_R. On the authors' methods: Each sample was normalized by randomly selecting 1 million high-quality reads, each carrying a distinct molecular identifier. Reads sharing molecular identifiers were discarded rather than binned into consensus sequences. MiTCR, run with a Q25 quality threshold and the strictest error-elimination algorithm, handled CDR3 identification, clonotype clustering and error correction. Lower-bound total TCR beta diversity was estimated with a nonparametric unseen species model using Euler transformation. TCRdb redid the processing of the public reads, applying fastp at Q25 and MiXCR, and retained in-frame beta chains. Rows are combined by CDR3 protein, so each entry shows the most common genes and DNA. The V and J calls reflect TCRdb's pipeline rather than the authors' work. The sample table contains some 1.5 million distinct CDR3 sequences; only one count was recorded for 28% of them. Around 7.7% of the sample lies in the top ten.

This clonotype came up a few times. This clone's antigen is unknown. No much larger clone exists at a distance of one base, and base qualities are not known. Sequencing input: blood. The sequence came from a woman in her thirties in good health.

Here the CDR3 is given as CASSPSGDGGKTQYF. The nucleotide sequence reads TGTGCCAGCAGTCCATCCGGGGACGGGGGGAAGACCCAGTACTTC. Recombination connected TRBV12-3 or TRBV12-4 to TRBJ2-5; TRBD2 lines up with 7 middle nucleotides. Clipping removes 5 bases from V and 6 bases from J, with 12 as the unmatched junction base count. The CDR3 holds 15 amino acids from the cysteine to the phenylalanine. Solely the CDR3 DNA is kept, with 45 bases framed from the first base.